The entry below gives a single TCR beta chain sequence along with its context. Its specific antigen is unknown. No clone much larger than this one lies a single base away; base qualities are absent. Using the deep immunoSEQ assay, multiplex PCR amplified TCR CDR3 regions from genomic DNA. Genomic DNA extracted from each cell subset was distributed evenly over all wells of several immunoSEQ 96-well plates, and each plate served as one replicate. Each replicate PCR for sorted subsets received roughly 0.2 ug genomic DNA, equal to roughly 30,000 T cell genomes. Purified libraries were quantified with a Qubit 3.0 fluorometer, sized on a Bioanalyzer 2100, and re-quantified with the KAPA Library Quantification kit. A separate single-read 150-cycle Illumina NextSeq 550 flow cell was used to sequence each immunoSEQ 96-well plate. In the authors' own workflow: Because the immunoSEQ output held only junctional sequences and lacked quality scores, the filtering could not match the filtering applied to full-length reads. To assign V/J genes and CDR3, sequences were annotated using PyIR, a Python wrapper for IgBLAST v1.9, with IMGT germline references. Reads were removed for weak V/J assignments (E-value above 1e-6), missing CDR3, stop codons, out-of-frame junctions, or ambiguous translated residues. V3J clonotypes were defined as sequences sharing the same inferred V gene, J gene, and CDR3 amino acid sequence. The percentage overlap between two repertoires was calculated by dividing the number of shared unique clonotypes by the size of the smaller repertoire. Three approaches were used to assess repertoire richness: RTK rarefaction, the Chao1 estimator, and Recon v2.1 estimates of unobserved clonotypes. Generation probabilities were computed with OLGA for all TCRbeta clonotypes obtained by the gDNA method from several donors. This immuneACCESS table, as held by TCRdb, lists in-frame sequences with V and J called but not all clones. Of the missing ones, under half trace to an unresolved V gene in checked studies; the others have no known cause. D and trimming were read from the DNA, whereas the V and J calls and clone size are those reported in that table. The sample table lists approximately 1.5 million clones, 95% to 99% of them with a count of one. The leading ten clones occupy approximately 0.44% of the sample.

These data belong to a study of shared clonotypes between healthy human individuals (TCRdb year 2020). Regarding the study in general: The cohort comprised a couple of women and a few men aged 18 to 49 years. For each donor, three plates each were used for CD4 naive and CD4 memory, two plates were used for CD8 naive, and one plate was used for CD8 memory. To increase sequencing depth and limit assay-specific biases, different laboratories used diverse techniques to prepare libraries and sequence TCR repertoires. Leukapheresis yielded between about 0.85 and 9 billion PBMCs per donor. Blood TCR repertoires of 5 or 6 healthy adults were deeply sequenced to estimate repertoire size and the extent of clonotype sharing between individuals. The paper as a whole reports these results and caveats: Naive subsets generally had larger estimated clonotype richness than memory subsets. Pairwise subsampling indicated that sequencing depth was expected to affect the degree of clonotype sharing among donors. Only blood was sampled, and tissue TCR repertoires likely differ from those in blood. Compared with non-shared clonotypes, the clonotypes found in all four sorted-subset donors had higher generation probabilities. Incomplete sequencing was indicated by rarefaction of sorted-subset datasets, despite the large sequencing depth. Because the study included only a small number of donors, the genetic and exposure-history diversity represented was limited. When a handful of donors were compared, the shared fraction of clonotypes was about 5.4% for naive CD4, about 4% for naive CD8, 2.3% for memory CD4, and less than 0.5% for memory CD8.

The donors were healthy, HIV-negative adults who had no recently reported acute infections or vaccinations. All donors were Caucasian adults living in Nashville, Tennessee, USA. CD4+ T cells were enriched through magnetic negative selection, after which naive cells were positively selected on CD45RA and the remaining negative fraction served as the memory subset. After blood collection by leukapheresis, PBMCs were isolated using Ficoll-Histopaque density gradient centrifugation and then cryopreserved in the vapor phase of liquid nitrogen. Purity and quantity of every magnetically sorted T cell population were checked by analytical flow cytometry. Each sorted fraction had its genomic DNA isolated and then quantified by UV absorbance on a Nanodrop 2000c. The germline V gene provides CDR1 SGHRS and CDR2 YFSETQ. Its CDR3 holds 16 amino acids, cysteine through phenylalanine. The kept DNA is CDR3 alone, 48 bases in frame from the first base. V is shortened by 0 bases, J by 3 bases, and the region joining them spans 13 bases.

The chain is made from TRBV5-1 and TRBJ1-5; the D gene is not confidently resolved. The specimen sequenced was naive CD4+ T cells sorted from blood. The sample's cell subset or site, from its label and the paper: CD45RA+ positively selected. The TCR comes from a young man in good health. The DNA sequence is as follows: TGCGCCAGCAGCTTGGATCGGGGTGTTACCAATCAGCCCCAGCATTTT. This translates into CASSLDRGVTNQPQHF.